This TCR beta chain was captured by sequencing in a study of a mutant IDH1 vaccine in newly diagnosed glioma. Details on this clone: Its antigen is still unknown.

This sample's time point: week 23, last vaccination. Vaccinated patients received 300 ug of mutant IDH1 20-mer peptide per dose, with topical imiquimod. Measured with immunoSEQ multiplex PCR; TCRdb has only the in-frame clones, and not every one. The table shows some 29,000 clones, with around 84% occurring only once. The CDR3 is 15 residues long. Trimming stripped 9 bases from V and 2 bases from J, with 19 bases between. Germline V gene lookup returns CDR1 LNHDA and CDR2 SQIVND (reference sequence). The chain links TRBV19 to TRBJ1-2, with D tentatively TRBD1 (6 bases). The sample consisted of PBMCs, taken from a glioma patient whose treatment included an IDH1 peptide vaccine. This clonotype originated in a young woman with glioma. CDR3 in amino acids: CASEPTGQINYGYTF. The CDR3 bases are TGTGCCAGCGAGCCTACAGGGCAGATAAACTATGGCTACACCTTC.